Here is one TCR beta chain with its context. This sample is part of a study of shared T cell receptors in the human thymus. V lost 5 bases and J lost 4; bases outside the gene matches: 13. The CDR3 covers 16 residues. Germline V gene sequence: CDR1 MNHNY, CDR2 SVGAGI (reference sequence). Generated by immunoSEQ multiplex PCR, the TCRdb table keeps only in-frame clones and is missing some. The data contain 600,000 to 900,000 clones, 70% to 90% of them singletons. These same data were also listed under a study on human thymus T cells. From that second work: From resections taken during corrective heart surgery, the thymus tissue was obtained. Related research found strongly overlapping thymic repertoires in unrelated individuals.

This clonotype was sampled from a girl under two years old with a congenital heart defect. V is TRBV6-6 and J is TRBJ1-1; 7 nucleotides agree with TRBD1. Sequencing was done on a sample of thymocytes. The CDR3 DNA is TGTGCCAGCAGTCAGGAGGGGGCGACGTTGGTCACTGAAGCTTTCTTT. Translation: CASSQEGATLVTEAFF.